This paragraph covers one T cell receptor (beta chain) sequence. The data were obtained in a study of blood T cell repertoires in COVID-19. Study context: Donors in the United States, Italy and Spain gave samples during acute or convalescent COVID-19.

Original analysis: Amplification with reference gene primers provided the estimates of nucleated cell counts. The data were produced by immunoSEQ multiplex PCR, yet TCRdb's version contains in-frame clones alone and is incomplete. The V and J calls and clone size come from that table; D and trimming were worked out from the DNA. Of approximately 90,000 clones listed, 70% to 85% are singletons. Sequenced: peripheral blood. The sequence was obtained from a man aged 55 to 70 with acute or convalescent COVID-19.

The CDR3 protein is CASSLGRSPLHF. The CDR3 nucleotides read TGTGCCAGCAGTTTAGGGAGGTCACCCCTCCACTTT. This chain uses TRBV27 with TRBJ1-6; D remains unclear. Germline V gives CDR1 MNHEY, CDR2 SMNVEV (reference sequence). The CDR3 extends over 12 amino acids. V was pared by 2 bases and J by 10 bases, with 6 bases between.